This T cell receptor (beta chain) was retrieved from a study of identical twins. General observations from the study: Models underestimated how often monozygotic twins shared out-of-frame TCR alpha. Low generation-probability sequences were in excess among twin-shared out-of-frame alpha sequences.

The CDR3 totals 19 residues. V dropped 3 bases and J dropped 3; count of bases not matched to a gene: 12. CDR1 is SGHRS, CDR2 YFSETQ, per germline. This clonotype was detected a few times. Its antigen is currently unknown. Each CDR3 protein gets one entry after TCRdb re-called the 5' RACE reads with MiXCR. The data show a few hundred thousand distinct CDR3 sequences, with roughly 15% seen just once and around 0.48% held by the top ten. Separately, the same data were catalogued under a study of yellow fever vaccine responses in identical twins.

Sequences were obtained from CD4+ T cells sorted from blood. This chain connects TRBV5-1 to TRBJ2-3; the match to TRBD2 covers 14 bases. The sequence was obtained from a woman aged 18 to 35 in good health. The CDR3 DNA sequence: TGCGCCAGCAGCTCAAACGCGGGACTAGCGGGAGTCAGGACAGATACGCAGTATTTT. Protein product: CASSSNAGLAGVRTDTQYF.